Listed below are T cell receptor beta chains from one sample, sequenced in a study of CD8 T cells in ankylosing spondylitis. A single record per CDR3 protein comes from TCRdb applying MiXCR to the 5' RACE reads. This sample has 310,000 or so distinct CDR3 sequences, with roughly 20% found just once. The sample taken for sequencing was blood, either unsorted or a sorted T cell fraction (not recorded which). These receptors were taken from a male donor with ankylosing spondylitis or in good health (not recorded which). The CDR3 runs from the conserved cysteine through the conserved F or W. The order of the fields is clone size, J gene, D gene, V gene, CDR3 DNA, CDR3 protein. A D gene is named only where the DNA matches it firmly. Size is stated for part of the rows, as once, few or many counts, or as a class when the clone is expanded.

NA TRBJ1-2 NA TRBV12-3/TRBV12-4 TGTGCCAGCAGCACTGGGAGGCTTCGTTATGGCTACACCTTC CASSTGRLRYGYTF
NA TRBJ2-1 TRBD2 TRBV7-2 TGTGCCAGCAGCCCTTCACTAGCGGGGGGCTACAATGAGCAGTTCTTC CASSPSLAGGYNEQFF
few TRBJ2-2 NA TRBV7-7 TGTGCTAGCAGCGCGGGGCTGAAGTGGAACACCGGGGAGCTGTTTTTT CASSAGLKWNTGELFF
many TRBJ2-5 NA TRBV20-1 TGCAGTGCAGGACGGGGTCGGGAGACCCAGTACTTC CSAGRGRETQYF
NA TRBJ1-5 NA TRBV20-1 TGCAGTGCTAATCCGCGTAATCAGCCCCAGCATTTT CSANPRNQPQHF
few TRBJ1-6 TRBD1 TRBV28 TGTGCCAGCGCCCCGGGACAGGGGAGTTCACCCCTCCACTTT CASAPGQGSSPLHF
few TRBJ2-1 TRBD1 TRBV20-1 TGCAGTGCTAGTAGGGGGCCTTCCTACAATGAGCAGTTCTTC CSASRGPSYNEQFF
NA TRBJ2-2 TRBD2 TRBV11-2 TGTGCCAGCAGCCGGGGGGGAGCGGGCTTCACCGGGGAGCTGTTTTTT CASSRGGAGFTGELFF
NA TRBJ2-1 NA TRBV5-1 TGCGCCAGCAGCTTATCCCATCGGGCCGATGAGCAGTTCTTC CASSLSHRADEQFF
NA TRBJ1-6 TRBD1 TRBV5-1 TGCGCCAGCAAGCTTGTGACGGGACAGGGGAATTCACCCCTCCACTTT CASKLVTGQGNSPLHF
many TRBJ2-5 TRBD1 TRBV5-1 TGCGCCAGCAGCTCCGGACCAGGGACAGGGGGAATGGGAGAGACCCAGTACTTC CASSSGPGTGGMGETQYF
few TRBJ2-1 NA TRBV29-1 TGCAGCGGGGGCGGGGACACATACAATGAGCAGTTCTTC CSGGGDTYNEQFF
few TRBJ2-1 NA TRBV9 TGTGCCAGCAGCCCTGATCCCCTCTCCTACAATGAGCAGTTCTTC CASSPDPLSYNEQFF
NA TRBJ2-2 TRBD1 TRBV3-1 TGTGCCAGCAGCCTACAGGGGATCTACACCGGGGAGCTGTTTTTT CASSLQGIYTGELFF
NA TRBJ1-3 TRBD1 TRBV27 TGTGCCAGCAGTCCCCTCGGGACAGGGGGAAACACCATATATTTT CASSPLGTGGNTIYF
many TRBJ1-6 TRBD1 TRBV6-1 TGTGCCAGCAGTGTATCCGGGACAGGATGGTCCTATAATTCACCCCTCCACTTT CASSVSGTGWSYNSPLHF
NA TRBJ1-2 NA TRBV4-1 TGCGCCAGCAGCCAAGTAGGGAGGGAGACTAACTATGGCTACACCTTC CASSQVGRETNYGYTF
NA TRBJ1-1 NA TRBV27 TGTGCCAGCAGTTTGACTCTTACCACTGAAGCTTTCTTT CASSLTLTTEAFF
NA TRBJ2-3 NA TRBV7-3 TGTGCCAGCAGCTTCAACTCAGGTGGGGCAGATACGCAGTATTTT CASSFNSGGADTQYF